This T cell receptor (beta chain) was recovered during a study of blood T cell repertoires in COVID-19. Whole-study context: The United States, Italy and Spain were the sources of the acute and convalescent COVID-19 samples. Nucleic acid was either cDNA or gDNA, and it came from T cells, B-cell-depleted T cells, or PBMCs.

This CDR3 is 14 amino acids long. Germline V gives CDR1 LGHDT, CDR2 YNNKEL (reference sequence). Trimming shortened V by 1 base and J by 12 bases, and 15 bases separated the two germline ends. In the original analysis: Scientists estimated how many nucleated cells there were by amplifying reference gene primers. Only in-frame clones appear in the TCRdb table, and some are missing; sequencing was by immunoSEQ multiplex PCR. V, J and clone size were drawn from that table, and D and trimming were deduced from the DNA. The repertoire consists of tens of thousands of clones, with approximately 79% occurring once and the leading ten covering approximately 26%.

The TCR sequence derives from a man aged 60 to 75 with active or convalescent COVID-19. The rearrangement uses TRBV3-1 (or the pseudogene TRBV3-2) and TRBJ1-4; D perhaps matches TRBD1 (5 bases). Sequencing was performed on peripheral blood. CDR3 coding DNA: TGTGCCAGCAGCCAAGCTACCTGGGGGGGAGAACTGTTTTTT. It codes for CASSQATWGGELFF.